A selection of T cell receptor beta chains follows, all from one sample in a study of blood T cell repertoires in COVID-19. The repertoire was sequenced with immunoSEQ multiplex PCR; TCRdb's copy has only in-frame clones and lacks some. The data show about 120,000 clones, around nine tenths seen once. Sequencing was done on a sample of peripheral blood. All receptors come from a woman in her 70s with COVID-19, enrolled during active disease. Each CDR3 is given with its conserved first and last residue. A D gene is named only where the DNA matches it firmly. Only part of the rows carry a size: once, few, many, or a class if the clone is expanded.

d_call	clone_size	v_call	j_call	cdr3_nt	cdr3_aa
TRBD2	.	TRBV5-1	TRBJ2-1	TGCGCCAGCAGCTCCGCAGCGGGGTCATACAATGAGCAGTTCTTC	CASSSAAGSYNEQFF
TRBD1	once	TRBV24-1	TRBJ2-3	TGTGCCACCAGTGGCCCGACACAGGGGAAAGGTGTAGATACGCAGTATTTT	CATSGPTQGKGVDTQYF
TRBD1	.	TRBV3-1/TRBV3-2	TRBJ2-7	TGTGCCAGCAGCGGATCAGGGACAGGCTTCCAATACGAGCAGTACTTC	CASSGSGTGFQYEQYF
TRBD2	.	TRBV9	TRBJ2-5	TGTGCCAGCAGCGAGGGACTAGCGGGAGAAGAGACCCAGTACTTC	CASSEGLAGEETQYF
TRBD2	once	TRBV7-3	TRBJ2-3	TGTGCCAGCAGCCCAGGGACTAGCGGGGGAGATACGCAGTATTTT	CASSPGTSGGDTQYF
.	.	TRBV20-1	TRBJ1-2	TGCAGTGCCCGCAGCCCCGGCCGGGACACCTTC	CSARSPGRDTF
.	.	TRBV6-5	TRBJ2-1	TGTGCCAGCGGGGGGACCACCTACAATGAGCAGTTCTTC	CASGGTTYNEQFF
TRBD1	.	TRBV11-2	TRBJ2-3	TGTGCCAGCAGCTTAATAAAACGGGACAGGGGGGATACAGATACGCAGTATTTT	CASSLIKRDRGDTDTQYF
TRBD1	once	TRBV5-1	TRBJ1-3	TGCGCCAGCAGCGGTGGGACAGGCTCTCCTGGAAACACCATATATTTT	CASSGGTGSPGNTIYF
.	.	TRBV3-1/TRBV3-2	TRBJ1-2	TGTGCCAGCAGCCAAGGACAGTCCTCCTATGGCTACACCTTC	CASSQGQSSYGYTF
TRBD2	once	TRBV10-3	TRBJ2-5	TGTGCCATCAGTGGCTCCGGACTAGCGGGGATACCCCAAGAGACCCAGTACTTC	CAISGSGLAGIPQETQYF
.	.	TRBV2	TRBJ1-1	TGTGCCAGCAGTATGGGGAGGAGTAGGACTGAAGCTTTCTTT	CASSMGRSRTEAFF